Below, 3 T cell receptor beta chains from the same sample are listed, as sequenced in a study of regulatory T cells in long-lasting Graves disease. Documented time point: persistent/refractory GD, antithyroid drugs over 5 years with positive TRAb. PBMCs provided the RNA from which the TCR library was made. Investigators prepared the TCR beta libraries by applying iRepertoire HTBI primers and Arm-PCR of CDR3 regions. MiXCR, run by TCRdb on the multiplex PCR reads, gives a single entry per CDR3 protein. Of fewer than 600,000 distinct CDR3 sequences detected, about 22% appear once; the ten largest clones hold around 13%. The sequenced sample was peripheral blood mononuclear cells (PBMCs), obtained when the disease was refractory, from a patient treated with antithyroid drugs. The receptors were gathered from a female donor with Graves disease.

The V gene is TRBV29-1, the J gene TRBJ2-2, with D unresolved. Germline lookup yields CDR1 SQVTM and CDR2 ANQGSEA. V lost 7 bases and J lost 6, with 9 bases in between. The CDR3 length is 11 residues. As DNA, the CDR3 is TGCAGCGCCGTCGGGTCCGGGGAGCTGTTTTTT. This translates into CSAVGSGELFF.

The chain carries TRBV7-2 and TRBJ1-4, with TRBD1 matching over 7 bases. Germline CDR1 reads SGHTA; CDR2 reads FQGNSA. CDR3 length: 12 amino acids. V lost 3 bases and J lost 10; bases outside the gene matches: 2. This CDR3 reads CASSFQGGKLFF. For the CDR3, the DNA is TGTGCCAGCAGCTTCCAGGGGGGAAAACTGTTTTTT.

Many counts were recorded for this clonotype. This rearrangement joins TRBV2 to TRBJ1-3; TRBD1 aligns across 9 bases. Germline CDR1 and CDR2: SNHLY and FYNNEI. This CDR3 is 14 amino acids long. Trimming at V came to 6 bases and at J to 1 base, leaving 1 base not matched to a gene. The CDR3 coding sequence is TGTGCCAGCAGGGGGACAGGGTCTGGAAACACCATATATTTT. This translates into CASRGTGSGNTIYF.